This T cell receptor (beta chain) stems from a study of T cells after yellow fever vaccination. Study findings and constraints: Contaminants from the bulk population, in the form of abundant clonotypes, could be found in FACS-sorted repertoires. Boosting was followed by the reappearance of most primary-vaccination clones (less than 98% CD4, 85% to 90% CD8).

For this clonotype: Its antigen is undetermined.

In TCRdb, the 5' RACE reads were re-called with MiXCR into one record per CDR3 protein. The sample lists about 120,000 distinct CDR3 sequences; almost 9% were seen once. The sample here was CD8+ T cells sorted from PBMCs, taken on the day of the yellow fever booster vaccination. This receptor was taken from a man aged 18 to 29 who received the YFV17D yellow fever vaccine.

The CDR3 region has the DNA TGTGCCAGCAGGACCGGGCAATTGAATCAGCCCCAGCATTTT. It codes for CASRTGQLNQPQHF. The chain employs TRBV6-6 and TRBJ1-5; D is undetermined. The CDR3 consists of 14 residues. Trimming cost V 6 bases and J 4 bases, with 13 bases left between them. The V gene's germline CDR1 is MNHNY and CDR2 SVGAGI (reference sequence).